This TCR beta chain originates from a study of blood T cells in healthy people across ages. Study observations and caveats: Strong correlation was found linking TCR beta diversity to naive T cell percentage.

This clonotype was observed a handful of times. Its antigen is not identified. The germline V gene encodes CDR1 MGHRA and CDR2 YSYEKL. This CDR3 is built from 12 residues. V was pared by 0 bases and J by 6 bases, with 5 bases between. Primers used in a second PCR of roughly 7 to 11 cycles were a sample-barcoded 5' primer and a J-beta primer mix. TCRdb processed the 5' RACE reads anew with MiXCR; each CDR3 protein has one entry. The table has 660,000 or so distinct CDR3 sequences, 58% seen once. This chain connects TRBV4-1 to TRBJ1-1, with D hard to call. This TCR derives from a man aged 55-75 years in good health. The sample taken for sequencing was blood. The CDR3 here is CASSQDTAEAFF. The CDR3 coding sequence is TGCGCCAGCAGCCAAGATACGGCTGAAGCTTTCTTT.